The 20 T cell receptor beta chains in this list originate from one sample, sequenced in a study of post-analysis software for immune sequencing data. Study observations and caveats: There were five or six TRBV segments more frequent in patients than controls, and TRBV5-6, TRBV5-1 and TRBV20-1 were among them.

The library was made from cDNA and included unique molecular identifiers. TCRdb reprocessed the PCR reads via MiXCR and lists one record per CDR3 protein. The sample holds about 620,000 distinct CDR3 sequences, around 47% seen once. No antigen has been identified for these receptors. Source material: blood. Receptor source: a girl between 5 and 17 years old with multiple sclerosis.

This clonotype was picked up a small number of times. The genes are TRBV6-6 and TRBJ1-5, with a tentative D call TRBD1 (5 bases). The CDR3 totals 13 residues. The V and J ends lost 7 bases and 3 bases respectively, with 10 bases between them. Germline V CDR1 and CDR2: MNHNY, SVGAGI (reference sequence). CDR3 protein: CASTGGHNQPQHF. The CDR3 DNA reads TGTGCCAGCACTGGGGGTCACAATCAGCCCCAGCATTTT.

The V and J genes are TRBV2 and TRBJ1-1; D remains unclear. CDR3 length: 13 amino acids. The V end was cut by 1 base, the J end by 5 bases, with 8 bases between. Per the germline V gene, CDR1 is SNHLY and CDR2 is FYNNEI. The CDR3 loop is CASSEDLGTEAFF. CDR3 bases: TGTGCCAGCAGTGAAGACCTGGGGACTGAAGCTTTCTTT.

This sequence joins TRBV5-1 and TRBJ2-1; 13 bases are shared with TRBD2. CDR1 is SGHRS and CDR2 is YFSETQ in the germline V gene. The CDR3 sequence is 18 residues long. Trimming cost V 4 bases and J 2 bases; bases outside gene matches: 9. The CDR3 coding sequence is TGCGCCAGCAGCCCCGGACTAGCGGGGGCCGCGACCTACAATGAGCAGTTCTTC. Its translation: CASSPGLAGAATYNEQFF.

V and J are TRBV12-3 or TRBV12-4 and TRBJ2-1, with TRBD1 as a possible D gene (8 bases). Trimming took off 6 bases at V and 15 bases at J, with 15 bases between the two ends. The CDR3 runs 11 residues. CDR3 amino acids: CASSNTGGGFF. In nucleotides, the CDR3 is TGTGCCAGCAGCAACACAGGGGGGGGGTTCTTC.

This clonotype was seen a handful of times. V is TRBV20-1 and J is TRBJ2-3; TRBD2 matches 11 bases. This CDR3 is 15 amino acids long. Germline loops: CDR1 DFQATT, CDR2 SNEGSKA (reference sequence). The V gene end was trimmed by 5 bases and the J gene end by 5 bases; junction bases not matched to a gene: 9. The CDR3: CSAPRVAGGLDTQYF. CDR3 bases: TGCAGTGCTCCTAGGGTAGCGGGGGGGCTAGATACGCAGTATTTT.

CDR3 amino acids: CASSLVPSRMGNEQFF. DNA of the CDR3: TGTGCCAGCAGCTTAGTGCCTAGCAGGATGGGGAATGAGCAGTTCTTC. The rearrangement joins TRBV11-3 to TRBJ2-1, with TRBD2 as a possible D gene (5 bases). Germline V gene data show CDR1 as SGHNT and CDR2 as YENEEA. The V end lost 1 base, the J end lost 7 bases, and 17 bases lay between the germline ends. The CDR3 runs 16 residues.

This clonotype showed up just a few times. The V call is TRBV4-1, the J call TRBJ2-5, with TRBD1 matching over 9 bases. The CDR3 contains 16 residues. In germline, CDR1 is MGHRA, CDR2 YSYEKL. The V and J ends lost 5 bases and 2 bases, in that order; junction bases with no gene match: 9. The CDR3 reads CASSEGGTGLQETQYF. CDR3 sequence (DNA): TGCGCCAGCAGCGAGGGTGGGACAGGGTTGCAAGAGACCCAGTACTTC.

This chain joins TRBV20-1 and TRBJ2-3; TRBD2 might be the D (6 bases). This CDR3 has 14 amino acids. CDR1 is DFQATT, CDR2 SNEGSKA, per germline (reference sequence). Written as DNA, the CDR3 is TGCGGACTCCCAGGATCCTCTAGCGCAGATACGCAGTATTTT. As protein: CGLPGSSSADTQYF.

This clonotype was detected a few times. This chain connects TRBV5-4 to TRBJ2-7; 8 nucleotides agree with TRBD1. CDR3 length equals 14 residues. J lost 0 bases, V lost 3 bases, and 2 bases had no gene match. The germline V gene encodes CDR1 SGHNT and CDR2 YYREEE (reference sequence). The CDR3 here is CASSWDRSSYEQYF. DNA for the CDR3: TGTGCCAGCAGCTGGGACAGGTCCTCCTACGAGCAGTACTTC.

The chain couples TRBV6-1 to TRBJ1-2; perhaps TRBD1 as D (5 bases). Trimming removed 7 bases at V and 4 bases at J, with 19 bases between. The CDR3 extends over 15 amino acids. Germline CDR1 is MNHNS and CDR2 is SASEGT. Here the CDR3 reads CASTRGVAGFYGYTF. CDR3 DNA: TGTGCCAGCACTCGGGGGGTCGCCGGGTTCTATGGCTACACCTTC.

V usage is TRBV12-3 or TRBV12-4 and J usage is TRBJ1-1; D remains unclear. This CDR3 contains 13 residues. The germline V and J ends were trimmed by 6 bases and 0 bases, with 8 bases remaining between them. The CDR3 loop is CASSRNVNTEAFF. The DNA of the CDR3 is TGTGCCAGCAGCCGAAATGTGAACACTGAAGCTTTCTTT.

The CDR3 DNA reads TGTGCCAGCACCTCATGGGCGGCTGAGACCCAGTACTTC. Translated: CASTSWAAETQYF. V is TRBV12-3 or TRBV12-4 and J is TRBJ2-5; D unclear. Trimming removed 7 bases at V and 5 bases at J, with 14 bases between. The CDR3 sequence is 13 residues long.

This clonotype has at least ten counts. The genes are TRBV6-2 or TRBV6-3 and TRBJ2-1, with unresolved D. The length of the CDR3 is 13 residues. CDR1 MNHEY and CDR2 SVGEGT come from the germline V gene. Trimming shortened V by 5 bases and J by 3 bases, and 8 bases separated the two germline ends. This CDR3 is CASSPDRYNEQFF. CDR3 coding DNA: TGTGCCAGCAGTCCGGACCGCTACAATGAGCAGTTCTTC.

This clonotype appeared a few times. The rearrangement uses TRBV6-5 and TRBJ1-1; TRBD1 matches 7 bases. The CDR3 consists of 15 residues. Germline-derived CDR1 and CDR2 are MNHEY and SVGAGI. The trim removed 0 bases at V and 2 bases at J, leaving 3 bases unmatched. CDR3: CASSYSRTGNTEAFF. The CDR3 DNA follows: TGTGCCAGCAGTTACTCTCGGACAGGCAACACTGAAGCTTTCTTT.

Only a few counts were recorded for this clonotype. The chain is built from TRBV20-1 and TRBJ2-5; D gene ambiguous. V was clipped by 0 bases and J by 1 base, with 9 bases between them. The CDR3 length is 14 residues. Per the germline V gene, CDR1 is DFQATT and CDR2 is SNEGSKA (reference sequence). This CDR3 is CSARDGRVQETQYF. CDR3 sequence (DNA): TGCAGTGCTAGAGACGGACGGGTCCAAGAGACCCAGTACTTC.

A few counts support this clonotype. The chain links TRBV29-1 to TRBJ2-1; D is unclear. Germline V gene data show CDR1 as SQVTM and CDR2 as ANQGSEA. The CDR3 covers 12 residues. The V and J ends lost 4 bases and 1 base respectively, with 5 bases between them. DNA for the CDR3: TGCAGCGTTGGGGGATCCTACAATGAGCAGTTCTTC. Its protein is CSVGGSYNEQFF.

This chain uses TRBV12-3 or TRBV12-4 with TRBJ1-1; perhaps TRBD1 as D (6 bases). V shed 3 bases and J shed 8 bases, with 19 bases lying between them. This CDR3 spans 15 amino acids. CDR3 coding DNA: TGTGCCAGCAGTTTTGGACAGAAGAGGTCTGGAGAAGCTTTCTTT. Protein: CASSFGQKRSGEAFF.

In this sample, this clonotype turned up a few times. The chain's CDR3 is CASSLELAGGVPNYNEQFF. CDR3 nucleotide sequence: TGTGCCAGCAGCTTAGAACTAGCGGGGGGTGTCCCAAACTACAATGAGCAGTTCTTC. This chain connects TRBV7-8 to TRBJ2-1; TRBD2 matches 12 bases. After removal of 1 base from V and 3 bases from J, the junction contained 10 bases not matched to a gene. Germline assignment: CDR1 SGHVS and CDR2 FQNEAQ. The CDR3 is 19 amino acids.

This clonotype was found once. DNA for the CDR3: TGTGCCAGCAGCCCCCTCCTAGCGGAGCAAAACATTCAGTACTTC. Its translation is CASSPLLAEQNIQYF. The chain is built from TRBV4-2 and TRBJ2-4; 7 bases fit TRBD2. Trimming took 4 bases from V and 5 from J; bases not matched to a gene: 8. Germline CDR1 is LGHNA and CDR2 is YNFKEQ. The CDR3 totals 15 residues.

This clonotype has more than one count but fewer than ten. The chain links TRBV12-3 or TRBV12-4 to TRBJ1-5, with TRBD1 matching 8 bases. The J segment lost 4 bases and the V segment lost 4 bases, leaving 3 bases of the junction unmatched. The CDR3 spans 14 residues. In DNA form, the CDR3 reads TGTGCCAGCAGTTGGGACAGGCGTAATCAGCCCCAGCATTTT. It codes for CASSWDRRNQPQHF.